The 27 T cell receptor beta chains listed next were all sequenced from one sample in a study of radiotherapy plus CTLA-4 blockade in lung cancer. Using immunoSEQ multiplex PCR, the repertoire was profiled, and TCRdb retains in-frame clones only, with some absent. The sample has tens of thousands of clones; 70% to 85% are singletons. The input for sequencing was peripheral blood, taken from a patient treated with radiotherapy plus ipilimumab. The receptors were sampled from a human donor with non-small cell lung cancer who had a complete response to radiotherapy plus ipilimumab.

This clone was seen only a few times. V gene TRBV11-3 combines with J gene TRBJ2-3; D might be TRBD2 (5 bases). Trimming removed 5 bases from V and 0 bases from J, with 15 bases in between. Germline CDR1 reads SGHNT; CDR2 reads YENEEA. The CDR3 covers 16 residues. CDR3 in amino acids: CASSPAGGSSTDTQYF. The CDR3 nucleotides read TGTGCCAGCAGCCCGGCGGGCGGATCTAGCACAGATACGCAGTATTTT. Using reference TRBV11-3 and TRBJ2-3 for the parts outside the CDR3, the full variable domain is EAGVVQSPRYKIIEKKQPVAFWCNPISGHNTLYWYLQNLGQGPELLIRYENEEAVDDSQLPKDRFSAERLKGVDSTLKIQPAELGDSAVYLCASSPAGGSSTDTQYFGPGTRLTVL.

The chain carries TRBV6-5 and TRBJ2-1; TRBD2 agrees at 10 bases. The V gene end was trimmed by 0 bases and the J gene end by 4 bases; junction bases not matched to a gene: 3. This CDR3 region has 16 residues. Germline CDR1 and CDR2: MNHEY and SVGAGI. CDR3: CASSYSSSGRYNEQFF. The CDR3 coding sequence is TGTGCCAGCAGTTACTCGTCTAGCGGGAGATACAATGAGCAGTTCTTC.

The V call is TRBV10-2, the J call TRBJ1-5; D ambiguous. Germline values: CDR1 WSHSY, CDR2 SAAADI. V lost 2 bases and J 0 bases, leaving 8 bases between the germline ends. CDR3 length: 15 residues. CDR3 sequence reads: CASSEQEYSNQPQHF. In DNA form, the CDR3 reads TGCGCCAGCAGTGAGCAGGAATATAGCAATCAGCCCCAGCATTTT.

CDR3 in DNA: TGTGCCAGCAGCGACAGGAACACTGAAGCTTTCTTT. Translating gives CASSDRNTEAFF. The chain employs TRBV6-6 and TRBJ1-1; maybe TRBD1 (5 bases). Germline V CDR1 and CDR2: MNHNY, SVGAGI (reference sequence). The CDR3 totals 12 residues. V shed 6 bases and J shed 1 base, with 6 bases lying between them.

Here the CDR3 reads CASSFSLATRGTDTQYF. CDR3 in DNA: TGTGCCAGCAGCTTCTCTCTAGCGACCCGAGGGACAGATACGCAGTATTTT. This chain connects TRBV7-6 to TRBJ2-3, with D maybe TRBD2 (6 bases). The length of the CDR3 is 17 residues. Germline assignment: CDR1 SGHVS and CDR2 FNYEAQ. V was pared by 3 bases and J by 3 bases, with 19 bases between.

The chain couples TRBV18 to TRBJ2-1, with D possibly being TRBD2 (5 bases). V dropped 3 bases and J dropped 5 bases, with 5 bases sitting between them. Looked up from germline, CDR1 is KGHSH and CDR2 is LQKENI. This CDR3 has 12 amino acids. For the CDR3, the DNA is TGTGCCAGCTCACCTAGCGACAATGAGCAGTTCTTC. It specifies CASSPSDNEQFF.

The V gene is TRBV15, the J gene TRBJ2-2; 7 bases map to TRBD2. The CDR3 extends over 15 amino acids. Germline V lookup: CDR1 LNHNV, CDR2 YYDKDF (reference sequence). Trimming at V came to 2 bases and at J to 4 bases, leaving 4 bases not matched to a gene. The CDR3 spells CATSRPERGTGELFF. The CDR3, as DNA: TGTGCCACCAGCAGACCTGAGCGGGGCACCGGGGAGCTGTTTTTT.

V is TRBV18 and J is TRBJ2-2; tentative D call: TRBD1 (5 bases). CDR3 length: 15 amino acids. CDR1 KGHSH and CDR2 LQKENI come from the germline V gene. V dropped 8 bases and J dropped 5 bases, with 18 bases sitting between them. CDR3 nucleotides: TGTGCCAGCCTTCGGGCAGGGCCGAGGACCGGGGAGCTGTTTTTT. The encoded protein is CASLRAGPRTGELFF.

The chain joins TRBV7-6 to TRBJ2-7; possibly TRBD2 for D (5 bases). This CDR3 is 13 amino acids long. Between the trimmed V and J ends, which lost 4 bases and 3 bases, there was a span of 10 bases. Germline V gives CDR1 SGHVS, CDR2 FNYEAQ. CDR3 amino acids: CASSSDLDYEQYF. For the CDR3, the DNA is TGTGCCAGCAGCTCGGACTTAGACTACGAGCAGTACTTC.

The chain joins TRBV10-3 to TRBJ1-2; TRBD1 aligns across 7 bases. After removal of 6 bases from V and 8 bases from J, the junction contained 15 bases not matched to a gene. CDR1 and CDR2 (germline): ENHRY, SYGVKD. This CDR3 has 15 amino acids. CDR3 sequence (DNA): TGTGCCATCAGCCGCTTGACAGGGTCGACGGAAGGCTACACCTTC. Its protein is CAISRLTGSTEGYTF.

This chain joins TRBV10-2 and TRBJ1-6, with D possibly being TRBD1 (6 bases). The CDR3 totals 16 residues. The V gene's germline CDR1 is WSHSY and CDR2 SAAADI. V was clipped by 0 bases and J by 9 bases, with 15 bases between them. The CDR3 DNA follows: TGCGCCAGCAGTGAGTCGTGGGGGCCTGGCTTTTCACCCCTCCACTTT. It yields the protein CASSESWGPGFSPLHF.

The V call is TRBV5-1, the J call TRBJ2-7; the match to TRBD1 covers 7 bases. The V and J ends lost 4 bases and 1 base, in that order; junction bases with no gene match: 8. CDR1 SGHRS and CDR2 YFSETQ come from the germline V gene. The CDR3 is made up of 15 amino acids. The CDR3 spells CASSPGQAKSYEQYF. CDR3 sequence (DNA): TGCGCCAGCAGCCCCGGACAGGCGAAATCCTACGAGCAGTACTTC.

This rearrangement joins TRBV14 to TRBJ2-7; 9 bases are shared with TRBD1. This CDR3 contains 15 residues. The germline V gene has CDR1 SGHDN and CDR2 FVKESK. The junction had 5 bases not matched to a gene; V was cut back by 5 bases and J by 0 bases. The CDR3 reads CASSNRQGGSYEQYF. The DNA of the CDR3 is TGTGCCAGCAGCAATCGACAGGGGGGCTCCTACGAGCAGTACTTC.

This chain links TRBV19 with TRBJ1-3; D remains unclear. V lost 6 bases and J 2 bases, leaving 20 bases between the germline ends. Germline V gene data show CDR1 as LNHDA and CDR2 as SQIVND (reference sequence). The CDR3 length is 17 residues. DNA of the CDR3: TGTGCCAGTAGGACCACCTGGGTCAGGCAGACTGGAAACACCATATATTTT. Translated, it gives CASRTTWVRQTGNTIYF.

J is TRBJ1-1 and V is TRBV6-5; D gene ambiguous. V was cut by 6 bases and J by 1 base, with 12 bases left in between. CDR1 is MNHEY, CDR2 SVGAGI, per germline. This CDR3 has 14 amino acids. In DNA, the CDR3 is TGTGCCAGCAGCCAACATCGTAAGAACACTGAAGCTTTCTTT. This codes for CASSQHRKNTEAFF.

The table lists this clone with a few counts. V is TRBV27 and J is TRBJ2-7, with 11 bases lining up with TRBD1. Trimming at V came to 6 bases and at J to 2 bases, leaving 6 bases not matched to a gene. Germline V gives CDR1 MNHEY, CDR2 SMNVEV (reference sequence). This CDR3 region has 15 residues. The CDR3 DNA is TGTGCCAGCAGGCAAGGGACAGGGGGGACCTACGAGCAGTACGTC. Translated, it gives CASRQGTGGTYEQYV.

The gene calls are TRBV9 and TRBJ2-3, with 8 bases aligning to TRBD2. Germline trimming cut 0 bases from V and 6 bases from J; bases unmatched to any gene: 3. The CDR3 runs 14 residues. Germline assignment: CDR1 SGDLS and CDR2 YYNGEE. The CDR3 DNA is TGTGCCAGCAGCGTAGCTACGGGGGGGGATACGCAGTATTTT. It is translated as CASSVATGGDTQYF.

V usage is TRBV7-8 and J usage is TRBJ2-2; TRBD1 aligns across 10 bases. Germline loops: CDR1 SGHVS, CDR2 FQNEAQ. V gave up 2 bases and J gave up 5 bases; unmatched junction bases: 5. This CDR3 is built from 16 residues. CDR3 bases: TGTGCCAGCAGCTTAAGAGGGACAGGGGTAACCGGGGAGCTGTTTTTT. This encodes CASSLRGTGVTGELFF.

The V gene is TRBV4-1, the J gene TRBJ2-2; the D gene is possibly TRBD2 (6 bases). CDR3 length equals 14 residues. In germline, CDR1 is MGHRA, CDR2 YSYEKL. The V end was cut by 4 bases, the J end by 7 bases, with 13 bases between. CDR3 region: CASSRSWGDGELFF. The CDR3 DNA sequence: TGCGCCAGCAGCCGCTCATGGGGGGACGGGGAGCTGTTTTTT.

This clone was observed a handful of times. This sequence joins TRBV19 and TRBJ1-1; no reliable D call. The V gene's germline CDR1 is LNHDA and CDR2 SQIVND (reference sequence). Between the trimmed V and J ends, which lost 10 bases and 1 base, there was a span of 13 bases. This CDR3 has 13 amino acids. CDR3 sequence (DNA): TGTGCCACCTCCTTGCGGGGGAACACTGAAGCTTTCTTT. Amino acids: CATSLRGNTEAFF. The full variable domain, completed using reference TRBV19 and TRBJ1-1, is DGGITQSPKYLFRKEGQNVTLSCEQNLNHDAMYWYRQDPGQGLRLIYYSQIVNDFQKGDIAEGYSVSREKKESFPLTVTSAQKNPTAFYLCATSLRGNTEAFFGQGTRLTVV.

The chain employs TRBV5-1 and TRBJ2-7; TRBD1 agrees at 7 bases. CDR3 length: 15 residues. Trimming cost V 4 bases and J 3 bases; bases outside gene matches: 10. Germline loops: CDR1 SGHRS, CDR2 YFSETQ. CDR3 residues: CASSTRTGPGYEQYF. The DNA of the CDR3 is TGCGCCAGCAGCACACGGACAGGCCCGGGCTACGAGCAGTACTTC.

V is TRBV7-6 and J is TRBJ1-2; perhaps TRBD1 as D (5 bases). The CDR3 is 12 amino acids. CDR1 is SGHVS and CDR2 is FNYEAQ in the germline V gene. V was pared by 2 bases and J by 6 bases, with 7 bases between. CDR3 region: CASSLWGDGYTF. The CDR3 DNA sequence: TGTGCCAGCAGCTTATGGGGGGATGGCTACACCTTC.

The CDR3 here is CASSALAGGRDEQFF. Here the CDR3 DNA reads TGTGCCAGCAGCGCTTTAGCGGGGGGGCGCGATGAGCAGTTCTTC. V usage is TRBV9 and J usage is TRBJ2-1; 11 bases line up with TRBD2. CDR3 length: 15 amino acids. Germline loops: CDR1 SGDLS, CDR2 YYNGEE. The V gene end was trimmed by 3 bases and the J gene end by 8 bases; junction bases not matched to a gene: 7.

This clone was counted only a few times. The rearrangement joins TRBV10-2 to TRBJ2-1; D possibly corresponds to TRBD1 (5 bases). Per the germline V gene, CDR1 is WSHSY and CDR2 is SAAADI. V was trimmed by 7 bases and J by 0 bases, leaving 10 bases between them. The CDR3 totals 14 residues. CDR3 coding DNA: TGCGCCAGCAAGCAGGGAAGCTCCTACAATGAGCAGTTCTTC. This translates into CASKQGSSYNEQFF.

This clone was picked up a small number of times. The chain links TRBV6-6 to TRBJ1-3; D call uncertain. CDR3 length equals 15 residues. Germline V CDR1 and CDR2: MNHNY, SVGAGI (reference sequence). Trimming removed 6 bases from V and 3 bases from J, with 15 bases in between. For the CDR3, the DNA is TGTGCCAGCAGCCACGGCCCGCGCGGTGGAAACACCATATATTTT. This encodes CASSHGPRGGNTIYF.

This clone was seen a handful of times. The CDR3 DNA follows: TGTGCCAGCAGGCCCCCGGGACAGGTTGGAAACACCATATATTTT. Translation gives CASRPPGQVGNTIYF. This chain links TRBV28 with TRBJ1-3, with 8 nucleotides matching TRBD1. V shed 6 bases and J 3 bases; nucleotides not matched to a gene: 7. Germline CDR1 is MDHEN and CDR2 is SYDVKM. This CDR3 spans 15 amino acids.

CDR3 amino acids: CASSKLTVTDTQYF. CDR3 in DNA: TGTGCCAGTAGTAAGCTGACAGTCACAGATACGCAGTATTTT. This chain links TRBV19 with TRBJ2-3; perhaps TRBD1 as D (5 bases). The CDR3 length is 14 residues. V dropped 4 bases and J dropped 2 bases, with 10 bases sitting between them. Per germline, CDR1 LNHDA and CDR2 SQIVND (reference sequence). Filled out from reference TRBV19 and TRBJ2-3, the complete variable domain reads DGGITQSPKYLFRKEGQNVTLSCEQNLNHDAMYWYRQDPGQGLRLIYYSQIVNDFQKGDIAEGYSVSREKKESFPLTVTSAQKNPTAFYLCASSKLTVTDTQYFGPGTRLTVL.